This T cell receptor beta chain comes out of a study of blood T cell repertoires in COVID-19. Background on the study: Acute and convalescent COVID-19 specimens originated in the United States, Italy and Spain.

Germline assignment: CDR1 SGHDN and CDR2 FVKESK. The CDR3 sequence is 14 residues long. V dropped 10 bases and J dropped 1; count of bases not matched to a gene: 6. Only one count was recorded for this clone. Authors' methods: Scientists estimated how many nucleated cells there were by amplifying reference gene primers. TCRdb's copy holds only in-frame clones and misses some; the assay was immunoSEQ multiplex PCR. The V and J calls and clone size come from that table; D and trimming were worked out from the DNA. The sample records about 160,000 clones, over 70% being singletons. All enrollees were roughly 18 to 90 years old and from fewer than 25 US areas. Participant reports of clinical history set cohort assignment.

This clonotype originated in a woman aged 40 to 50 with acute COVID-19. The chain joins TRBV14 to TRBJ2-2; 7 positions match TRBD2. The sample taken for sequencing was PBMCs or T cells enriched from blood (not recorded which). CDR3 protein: CATQAGKNTGELFF. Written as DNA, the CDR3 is TGTGCCACCCAAGCGGGAAAGAACACCGGGGAGCTGTTTTTT.